The clone carrying this TCR beta chain occurred a few times. Antigen specificity is unknown. TCRdb redid the calling of the RT-PCR reads with MiXCR, one entry per CDR3 protein. In the table there are around 650,000 distinct CDR3 sequences, roughly 14% of which are singletons. The sample comes from a study of response to subunit inactivated influenza vaccine. Regarding the study as a whole: The study's authors posited that every seasonal influenza vaccination enlists few new T cells.

In germline, CDR1 is SGHVS, CDR2 FQNEAQ. The J segment lost 13 bases and the V segment lost 1 base, leaving 2 bases of the junction unmatched. There are 12 residues in the CDR3. This clonotype was obtained from a man in his fifties or sixties who received an inactivated influenza vaccine. The sequencing used PBMCs from blood, collected roughly 12 days after vaccination. The chain links TRBV7-8 to TRBJ2-1, with TRBD1 matching over 9 bases. The CDR3 protein is CASSLGGQGQFF. As DNA, the CDR3 is TGTGCCAGCAGCTTAGGGGGACAGGGACAGTTCTTC.